This entry concerns a single T cell receptor beta chain. This clonotype was seen many times. The specificity of this receptor is unknown. Per-nucleotide qualities are absent, and no much larger clonotype sits a single base away. This record comes from a study of spatial heterogeneity in lung cancer (dated by TCRdb to the late 2010s). At the level of the whole study: Beta-chain transcripts were consistently detected in greater numbers than alpha-chain transcripts, which likely reflected higher beta-chain transcript abundance. In the raw uncorrected reads, each unique combination of TCR and UMI appeared more than ten times on average. In non-small cell lung cancer, the study made a quantitative comparison of TCR alpha and beta repertoires among multiple tumor regions, matched nontumor lung and blood. Nonsynonymous mutation counts, determined by whole-exome sequencing of tumor tissue, were related to features of the TCR repertoire. At surgery, hundreds of tumor regions, around 67 matched nontumor lung samples and 56 PBMC samples were TCR-sequenced for both alpha and beta chains.

To prepare the library, 5' RACE was applied. Instrument used: NextSeq 500. The TCR library protocol attached a unique molecular identifier to each TCR cDNA molecule to allow correction of PCR and sequencing errors. As for the authors' bioinformatics: TCR identification, UMI-based error correction and CDR3 extraction were all carried out with Decombinator tools. TCRs above a frequency of 2 per 1,000, corresponding to the top 1% of the tumor frequency distribution, were defined as expanded. Each repertoire was subsampled 100 times to 5,000 TCRs, after which Renyi diversity was computed with the R vegan package. To build CDR3 similarity networks, amino acid triplet string-kernel similarity was used, and CDR3s were connected when their pairwise similarity was above 0.82. Starting from the raw public reads, TCRdb applied fastp trimming at Q25, assembled clones with MiXCR and retained in-frame beta chains. CDR3 protein sequences are deduplicated, and each keeps its most common genes and DNA. These V and J calls derive from TCRdb rather than the authors' analysis. The sample table shows approximately 25,000 distinct CDR3 sequences, and approximately 3% are seen once. In total, the top ten clones hold under 30% of the sample.

The time point label, read with the paper, signifies: sample taken at primary tumor resection. Samples were obtained from over 70 patients with early-stage, untreated non-small cell lung cancer from the lung TRACERx cohort. Without any cell sorting, TCR sequencing was performed on whole RNA extracted either from tumor and nontumor lung tissue or from cryopreserved PBMC samples. A patient was chosen for TCR sequencing only when enough RNA was available from at least two tumor regions. The paper's findings and limits, for the study overall: Additional single-cell paired TCR alpha and beta sequencing was considered necessary to confirm, at a functional level, the hypothesis that regional TCRs recognize regional mutations. Ubiquitous expanded tumor TCRs were found in blood more often at tumor resection than at routine follow-up.

The sequencing used PBMCs, collected at surgery. The TCR was taken from a female donor with early-stage non-small cell lung cancer.

CDR3 protein: CAISKQGPNTEAFF. The nucleotide sequence reads as follows: TGTGCCATCAGCAAACAGGGACCGAACACTGAAGCTTTCTTT. The sequence links TRBV10-3 to TRBJ1-1; matching of 6 bases hints at TRBD1 as the D gene. According to the germline V gene, CDR1 reads ENHRY and CDR2 reads SYGVKD. V was cut back by 6 bases and J by 1 base, leaving a gap of 12 bases between them. CDR3 length: 14 amino acids, cysteine to phenylalanine. The entry retains the CDR3 DNA only, 42 bases that are in frame from base 1.